This T cell receptor beta chain comes out of a study of T and B cells in COVID-19 patients. BIOMED2 TRB-A/B primer pools were used in multiplex TRB PCR. TCRdb called the multiplex PCR reads again in MiXCR, with one record for every CDR3 protein. Of several thousand distinct CDR3 sequences listed, about 33% are singletons. Each TRB amplification used roughly 220-550 ng of genomic DNA from blood. The CDR3 sequence is 16 residues long. Germline V gene sequence: CDR1 MRHNA, CDR2 SNTAGT. Details on this clonotype: Antigen specificity is unknown. Germline is not matched at one junction end, which may reflect a read error.

The study's findings and limits: Symptomatic-phase blood samples from mildly ill patients and early samples from severe cases were scarce. Patients with COVID-19 reportedly showed strongly skewed T cell receptor beta variable and joining gene usage. No sequencing was yet done of CD4+, regulatory or CD8+ subsets, or of SARS-CoV-2-responsive or tetramer+ sorted cells.

The sample comprised blood. The chain uses TRBV6-4 and TRBJ1-6, with TRBD1 identical over 8 bases. The sequence was collected from a human donor with active COVID-19. CDR3 in amino acids: CASSESGTGYNLPLHF. CDR3 DNA sequence: TGTGCCAGCAGTGAATCCGGGACAGGTTATAATTTACCCCTCCACTTT.